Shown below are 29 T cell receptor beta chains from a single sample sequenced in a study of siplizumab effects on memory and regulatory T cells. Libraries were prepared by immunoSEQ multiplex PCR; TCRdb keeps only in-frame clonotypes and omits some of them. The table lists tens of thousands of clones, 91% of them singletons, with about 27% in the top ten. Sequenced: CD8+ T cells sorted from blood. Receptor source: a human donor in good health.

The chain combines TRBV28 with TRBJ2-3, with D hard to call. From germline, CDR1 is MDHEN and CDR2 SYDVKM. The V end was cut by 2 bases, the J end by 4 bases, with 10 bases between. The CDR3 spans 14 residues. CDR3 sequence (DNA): TGTGCCAGCAGTTTAATAGCTCCCGCAGATACGCAGTATTTT. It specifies CASSLIAPADTQYF.

The CDR3, as DNA: TGTGCCAGCAGCTTAGATTTGTCCTACGAGCAGTACTTC. As protein: CASSLDLSYEQYF. The J gene is TRBJ2-7, the V gene TRBV7-3; D gene unclear. Between the trimmed V and J ends, which lost 2 bases and 1 base, there was a span of 6 bases. Germline values: CDR1 SGHTA, CDR2 FQGTGA. The CDR3 extends over 13 amino acids.

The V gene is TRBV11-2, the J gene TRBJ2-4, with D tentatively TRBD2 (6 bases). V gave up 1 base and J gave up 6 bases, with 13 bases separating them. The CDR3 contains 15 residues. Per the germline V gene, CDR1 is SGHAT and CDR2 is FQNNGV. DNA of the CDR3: TGTGCCAGCAGCTTAGGACTAGATGTGACAAACATTCAGTACTTC. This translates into CASSLGLDVTNIQYF.

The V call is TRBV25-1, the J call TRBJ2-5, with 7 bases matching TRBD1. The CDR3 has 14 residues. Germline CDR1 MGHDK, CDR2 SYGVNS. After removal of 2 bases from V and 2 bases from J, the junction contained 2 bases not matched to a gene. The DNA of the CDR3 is TGTGCCAGCAGTGAAATGGGACAGCAAGAGACCCAGTACTTC. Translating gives CASSEMGQQETQYF.

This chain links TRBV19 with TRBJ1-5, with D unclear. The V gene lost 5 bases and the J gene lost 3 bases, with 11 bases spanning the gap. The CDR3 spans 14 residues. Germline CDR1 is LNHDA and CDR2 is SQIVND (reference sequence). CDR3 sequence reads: CASSYGILNQPQHF. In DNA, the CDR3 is TGTGCCAGTAGTTACGGCATACTCAATCAGCCCCAGCATTTT. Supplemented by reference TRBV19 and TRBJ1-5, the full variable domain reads DGGITQSPKYLFRKEGQNVTLSCEQNLNHDAMYWYRQDPGQGLRLIYYSQIVNDFQKGDIAEGYSVSREKKESFPLTVTSAQKNPTAFYLCASSYGILNQPQHFGDGTRLSIL.

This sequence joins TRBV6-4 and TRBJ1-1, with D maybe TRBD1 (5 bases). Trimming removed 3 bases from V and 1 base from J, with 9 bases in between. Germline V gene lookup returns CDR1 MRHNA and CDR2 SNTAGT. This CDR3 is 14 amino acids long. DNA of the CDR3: TGTGCCAGCAGTGAATGGGGGTCGAACACTGAAGCTTTCTTT. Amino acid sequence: CASSEWGSNTEAFF.

The DNA for the CDR3 is TGCAGCGTTGACGGGACAGACTCCTACGAGCAGTACTTC. Translating it yields CSVDGTDSYEQYF. V usage is TRBV29-1 and J usage is TRBJ2-7, with TRBD1 matching over 7 bases. The CDR3 is 13 amino acids. V was pared by 3 bases and J by 0 bases, with 2 bases of the junction left unmatched. Germline-derived CDR1 and CDR2 are SQVTM and ANQGSEA.

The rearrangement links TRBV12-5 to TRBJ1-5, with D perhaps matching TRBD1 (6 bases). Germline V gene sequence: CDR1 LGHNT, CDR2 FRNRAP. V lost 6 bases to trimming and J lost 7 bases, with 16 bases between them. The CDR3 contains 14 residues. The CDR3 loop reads CASGWTASRQPQHF. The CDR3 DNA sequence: TGTGCTAGTGGCTGGACAGCATCGAGACAGCCCCAGCATTTT.

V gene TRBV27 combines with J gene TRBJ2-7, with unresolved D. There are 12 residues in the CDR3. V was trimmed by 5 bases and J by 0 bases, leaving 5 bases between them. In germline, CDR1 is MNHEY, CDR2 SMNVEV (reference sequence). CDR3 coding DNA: TGTGCCAGCAGTCCCCCCTCCTACGAGCAGTACTTC. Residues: CASSPPSYEQYF.

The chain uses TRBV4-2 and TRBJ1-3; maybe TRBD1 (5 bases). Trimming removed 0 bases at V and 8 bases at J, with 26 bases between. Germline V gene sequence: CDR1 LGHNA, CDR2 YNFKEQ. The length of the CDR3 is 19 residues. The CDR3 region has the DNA TGTGCCAGCAGCCAAGATCTGAGGGGCCGTCCTCCCCATAGAGACACCATATATTTT. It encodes CASSQDLRGRPPHRDTIYF.

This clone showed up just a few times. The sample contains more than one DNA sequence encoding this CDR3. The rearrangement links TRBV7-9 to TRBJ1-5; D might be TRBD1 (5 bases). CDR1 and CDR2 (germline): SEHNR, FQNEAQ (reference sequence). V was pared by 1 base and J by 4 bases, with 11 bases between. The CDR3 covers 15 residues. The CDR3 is CASSLGPGKNQPQHF. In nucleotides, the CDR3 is TGTGCCAGCAGCTTAGGTCCAGGGAAGAATCAGCCCCAGCATTTT.

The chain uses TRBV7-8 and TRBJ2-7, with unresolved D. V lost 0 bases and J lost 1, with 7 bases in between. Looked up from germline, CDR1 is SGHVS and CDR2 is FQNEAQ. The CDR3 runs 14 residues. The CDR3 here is CASSLAPLSYEQYF. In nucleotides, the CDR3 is TGTGCCAGCAGCTTAGCTCCCCTGTCCTACGAGCAGTACTTC. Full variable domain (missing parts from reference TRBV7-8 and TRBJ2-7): GAGVSQSPRYKVAKRGQDVALRCDPISGHVSLFWYQQALGQGPEFLTYFQNEAQLDKSGLPSDRFFAERPEGSVSTLKIQRTQQEDSAVYLCASSLAPLSYEQYFGPGTRLTVT.

The CDR3 sequence is CASSLTDRGSGANVLTF. The CDR3 DNA reads TGTGCCAGCAGCTTAACAGACAGAGGCTCTGGGGCCAACGTCCTGACTTTC. This chain links TRBV7-9 with TRBJ2-6, with D perhaps TRBD1 (5 bases). This CDR3 region has 17 residues. Germline V CDR1 and CDR2: SEHNR, FQNEAQ (reference sequence). Trimming pared 2 bases from V and 0 bases from J, leaving 11 bases between.

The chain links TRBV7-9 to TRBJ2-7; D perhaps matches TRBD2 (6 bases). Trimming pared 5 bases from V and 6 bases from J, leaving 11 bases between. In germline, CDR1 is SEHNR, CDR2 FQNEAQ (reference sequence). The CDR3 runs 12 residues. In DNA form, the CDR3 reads TGTGCCAGCAGCCCCTGGCGGGGCGAGCAGTACTTC. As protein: CASSPWRGEQYF.

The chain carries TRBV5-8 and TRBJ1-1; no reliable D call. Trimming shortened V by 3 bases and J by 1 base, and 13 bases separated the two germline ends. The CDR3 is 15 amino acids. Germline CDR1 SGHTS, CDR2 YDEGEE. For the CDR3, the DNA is TGTGCCAGCAGCTCCCCTCTAGGAGGGAACACTGAAGCTTTCTTT. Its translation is CASSSPLGGNTEAFF.

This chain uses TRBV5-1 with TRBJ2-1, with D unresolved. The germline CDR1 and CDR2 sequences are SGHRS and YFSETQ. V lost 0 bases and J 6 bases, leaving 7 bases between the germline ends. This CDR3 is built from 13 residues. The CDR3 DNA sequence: TGCGCCAGCAGCTTGGCCAACCTCAATGAGCAGTTCTTC. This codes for CASSLANLNEQFF.

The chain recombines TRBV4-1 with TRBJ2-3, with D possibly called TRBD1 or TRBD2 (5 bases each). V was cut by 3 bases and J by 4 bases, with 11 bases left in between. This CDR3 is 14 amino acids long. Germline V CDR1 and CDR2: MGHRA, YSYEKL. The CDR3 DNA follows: TGCGCCAGCAGCCACCCGGGGACCTCAGATACGCAGTATTTT. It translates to CASSHPGTSDTQYF.

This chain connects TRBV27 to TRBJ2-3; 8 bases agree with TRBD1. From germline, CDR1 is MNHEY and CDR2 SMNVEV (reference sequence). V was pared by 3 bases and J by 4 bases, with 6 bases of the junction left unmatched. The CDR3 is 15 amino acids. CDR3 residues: CASSFYSGGADTQYF. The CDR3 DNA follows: TGTGCCAGCAGTTTTTACTCAGGGGGCGCAGATACGCAGTATTTT.

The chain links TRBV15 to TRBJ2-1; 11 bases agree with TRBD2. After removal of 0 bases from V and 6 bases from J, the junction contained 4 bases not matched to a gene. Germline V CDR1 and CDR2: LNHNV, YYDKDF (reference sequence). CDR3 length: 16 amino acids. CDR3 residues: CATSRDRTSGSNEQFF. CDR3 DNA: TGTGCCACCAGCAGAGACCGGACTAGCGGGTCCAATGAGCAGTTCTTC.

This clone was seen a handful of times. DNA for the CDR3: TGTGCCATCAGTGGCGGGACAGGGATCTACGAGCAGTACTTC. As protein: CAISGGTGIYEQYF. The V call is TRBV10-3, the J call TRBJ2-7; 9 bases line up with TRBD1. The germline gives CDR1 ENHRY, CDR2 SYGVKD. Losses at the gene ends were 4 bases for V and 3 bases for J; bases not matched to a gene: 4. The CDR3 contains 14 residues.

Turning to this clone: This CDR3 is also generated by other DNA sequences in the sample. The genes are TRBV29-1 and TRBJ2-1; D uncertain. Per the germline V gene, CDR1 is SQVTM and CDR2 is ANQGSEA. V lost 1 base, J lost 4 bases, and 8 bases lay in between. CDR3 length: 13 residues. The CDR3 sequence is CSVEGVIYNEQFF. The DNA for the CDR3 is TGCAGCGTTGAAGGCGTCATTTACAATGAGCAGTTCTTC.

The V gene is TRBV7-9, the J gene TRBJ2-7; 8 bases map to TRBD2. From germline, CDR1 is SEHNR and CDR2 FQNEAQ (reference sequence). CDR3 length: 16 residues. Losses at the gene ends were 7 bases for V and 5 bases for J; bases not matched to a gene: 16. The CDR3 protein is CASIQLPAGVDDEQYF. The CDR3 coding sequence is TGTGCCAGCATCCAACTCCCAGCGGGAGTCGATGACGAGCAGTACTTC.

The CDR3 region is CASSFSSGSGELFF. The CDR3 DNA reads TGTGCCAGCAGCTTTAGTAGCGGCAGCGGGGAGCTGTTTTTT. V and J are TRBV7-3 and TRBJ2-2; possibly TRBD2 for D (6 bases). This CDR3 region has 14 residues. V shed 3 bases and J shed 7 bases, with 12 bases lying between them. CDR1 and CDR2 (germline): SGHTA, FQGTGA.

The CDR3 is CASSVDLPGGNTEAFF. CDR3 nucleotide sequence: TGTGCCAGCAGCGTAGACCTCCCCGGAGGGAACACTGAAGCTTTCTTT. V gene TRBV9 combines with J gene TRBJ1-1; D is uncertain. Germline CDR1 and CDR2: SGDLS and YYNGEE. Trimming shortened V by 0 bases and J by 1 base, and 13 bases separated the two germline ends. The CDR3 runs 16 residues. The full variable domain, in which reference TRBV9 and TRBJ1-1 provide the parts outside the CDR3, is DSGVTQTPKHLITATGQRVTLRCSPRSGDLSVYWYQQSLDQGLQFLIQYYNGEERAKGNILERFSAQQFPDLHSELNLSSLELGDSALYFCASSVDLPGGNTEAFFGQGTRLTVV.

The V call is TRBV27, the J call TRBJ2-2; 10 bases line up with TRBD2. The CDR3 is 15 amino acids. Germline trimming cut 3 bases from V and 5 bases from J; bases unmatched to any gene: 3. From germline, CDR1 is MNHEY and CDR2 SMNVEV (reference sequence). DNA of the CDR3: TGTGCCAGCAGTTTTTGGACTAGCGGAACCGGGGAGCTGTTTTTT. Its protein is CASSFWTSGTGELFF.

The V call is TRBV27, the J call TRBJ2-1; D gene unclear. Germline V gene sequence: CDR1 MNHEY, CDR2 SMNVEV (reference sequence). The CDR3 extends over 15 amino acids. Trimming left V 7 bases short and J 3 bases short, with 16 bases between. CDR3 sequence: CASKYLAKDYNEQFF. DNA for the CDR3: TGTGCCAGCAAATACTTGGCGAAAGACTACAATGAGCAGTTCTTC.

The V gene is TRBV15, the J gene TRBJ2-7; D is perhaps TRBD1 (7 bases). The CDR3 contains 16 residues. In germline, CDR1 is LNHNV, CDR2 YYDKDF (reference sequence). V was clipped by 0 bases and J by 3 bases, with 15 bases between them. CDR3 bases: TGTGCCACCAGCAGAGATCGGGGGACAGTTTACTACGAGCAGTACTTC. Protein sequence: CATSRDRGTVYYEQYF.

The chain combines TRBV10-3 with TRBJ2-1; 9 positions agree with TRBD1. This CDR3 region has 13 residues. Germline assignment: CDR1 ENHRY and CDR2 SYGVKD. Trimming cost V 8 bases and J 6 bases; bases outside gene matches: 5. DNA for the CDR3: TGTGCCATCGGCCGGGACAGGGTCAATGAGCAGTTCTTC. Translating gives CAIGRDRVNEQFF.

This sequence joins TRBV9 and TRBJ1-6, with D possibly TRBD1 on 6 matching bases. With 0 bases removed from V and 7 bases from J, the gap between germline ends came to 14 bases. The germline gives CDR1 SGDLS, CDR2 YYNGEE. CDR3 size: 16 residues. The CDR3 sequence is CASSVAGQSGNSPLHF. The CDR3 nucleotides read TGTGCCAGCAGCGTAGCCGGACAGTCGGGGAATTCACCCCTCCACTTT.